Following are 6 T cell receptor beta chains from one sample sequenced in a study of cytomegalovirus exposure and HLA in healthy donors. Only in-frame clones appear in the TCRdb table, and some are missing; sequencing was by immunoSEQ multiplex PCR. Among roughly 68,000 clones, roughly 90% were seen once, and the ten largest hold over 1.5%. Sequenced sample: PBMCs. Receptors were obtained from a woman aged 18-29 years in good health and CMV-seronegative.

The CDR3 reads CASSTGTVRGVFSETQYF. As DNA, the CDR3 is TGTGCCAGCAGTACCGGGACAGTTAGGGGGGTTTTTTCAGAGACCCAGTACTTC. The chain employs TRBV27 and TRBJ2-5; possibly TRBD1 for D (7 bases). V gave up 5 bases and J gave up 4 bases, with 26 bases separating them. The CDR3 runs 18 residues. Germline V gives CDR1 MNHEY, CDR2 SMNVEV (reference sequence).

This clone was seen just once. V is TRBV27 and J is TRBJ2-3; TRBD1 matches 8 bases. The germline CDR1 and CDR2 sequences are MNHEY and SMNVEV (reference sequence). This CDR3 contains 15 residues. The trim removed 1 base at V and 1 base at J, leaving 1 base unmatched. The CDR3 DNA reads as TGTGCCAGCAGTTTATTGGGACAGGGCACAGATACGCAGTATTTT. Residues: CASSLLGQGTDTQYF.

V usage is TRBV21-1 and J usage is TRBJ2-5; the listed D gene, TRBD2, was not tested against the DNA. TRBV21-1 is an annotated pseudogene. There are 18 residues in the CDR3. CDR3 DNA: TGTGCCAGCAGCAAAGTCATCCCGACTAGCGGGAGGGGAGAGACCCAGTACTTC. Its protein is CASSKVIPTSGRGETQYF.

The chain joins TRBV10-3 to TRBJ2-5, with D uncertain. Trimming cost V 8 bases and J 4 bases, with 5 bases left between them. This CDR3 spans 10 amino acids. Germline V CDR1 and CDR2: ENHRY, SYGVKD. CDR3 sequence (DNA): TGTGCCATCGCCGGAGAGACCCAGTACTTC. It encodes CAIAGETQYF.

The CDR3 DNA reads TGTGCCAGCAGTGAAGGGGGCTTGGTAGCTTTCTTT. Its protein is CASSEGGLVAFF. The chain carries TRBV6-1 and TRBJ1-1, with D possibly matching TRBD1 (5 bases). V was trimmed by 1 base and J by 10 bases, leaving 10 bases between them. The germline gives CDR1 MNHNS, CDR2 SASEGT. The CDR3 sequence is 12 residues long.

The V gene is TRBV5-4, the J gene TRBJ2-6, with TRBD2 identical over 8 bases. Trimming at V came to 5 bases and at J to 5 bases, leaving 9 bases not matched to a gene. Per germline, CDR1 SGHNT and CDR2 YYREEE (reference sequence). The CDR3 covers 16 residues. The CDR3 DNA sequence: TGTGCCAGCAGTTTCAGGACGGGGGGGCGGGCCAACGTCCTGACTTTC. This codes for CASSFRTGGRANVLTF. The complete variable domain, with remaining parts taken from reference TRBV5-4 and TRBJ2-6, reads ETGVTQSPTHLIKTRGQQVTLRCSSQSGHNTVSWYQQALGQGPQFIFQYYREEENGRGNFPPRFSGLQFPNYSSELNVNALELDDSALYLCASSFRTGGRANVLTFGAGSRLTVL.